Listed below are T cell receptor beta chains from one sample, sequenced in a study of blood T cell repertoires in COVID-19. Some clones are missing from TCRdb's copy, which holds only in-frame ones; the method was immunoSEQ multiplex PCR. Among some 120,000 clones, approximately 84% were seen once, and the ten largest hold 1.5% to 2%. Material: peripheral blood. Receptors were obtained from a man between 70 and 80 years old with acute or convalescent COVID-19. The CDR3 runs from the conserved cysteine through the conserved F or W. A D gene is named only where the DNA matches it firmly. Rows give clone size only sometimes, using once, few, many, or a class for an expanded clone.

v_gene: TRBV7-8
j_gene: TRBJ1-4
d_gene: NA
abundance: NA
CDR3aa: CASSPSTEKLFF
CDR3nt: TGTGCCAGCAGCCCCTCTACTGAAAAACTGTTTTTT

v_gene: TRBV5-1
j_gene: TRBJ1-1
d_gene: NA
abundance: NA
CDR3aa: CASSPRDGGNTEAFF
CDR3nt: TGCGCCAGCAGCCCTAGGGACGGGGGGAACACTGAAGCTTTCTTT

v_gene: TRBV6-5
j_gene: TRBJ1-2
d_gene: TRBD1
abundance: NA
CDR3aa: CASSYWTGPYGYTF
CDR3nt: TGTGCCAGCAGTTACTGGACAGGACCGTATGGCTACACCTTC

v_gene: TRBV11-2
j_gene: TRBJ2-1
d_gene: TRBD2
abundance: NA
CDR3aa: CASSLSGGPNEQFF
CDR3nt: TGTGCCAGCAGCTTGAGCGGGGGGCCCAATGAGCAGTTCTTC

v_gene: TRBV3-1/TRBV3-2
j_gene: TRBJ1-6
d_gene: NA
abundance: NA
CDR3aa: CASSQGGGQRNSPLHF
CDR3nt: TGTGCCAGCAGCCAAGGCGGGGGGCAGCGGAATTCACCCCTCCACTTT

v_gene: TRBV5-1
j_gene: TRBJ2-7
d_gene: TRBD2
abundance: NA
CDR3aa: CASRRERTGEQYF
CDR3nt: TGCGCCAGCAGGCGGGAGAGAACAGGCGAGCAGTACTTC

v_gene: TRBV5-1
j_gene: TRBJ1-6
d_gene: NA
abundance: NA
CDR3aa: CASTLGGSSYNSPLHF
CDR3nt: TGCGCCAGCACCCTCGGGGGGAGCTCCTATAATTCACCCCTCCACTTT

v_gene: TRBV10-1
j_gene: TRBJ2-2
d_gene: NA
abundance: NA
CDR3aa: CSSSDGGLPLAGELFF
CDR3nt: TGCTCCAGCAGTGATGGGGGACTGCCGCTAGCCGGGGAGCTGTTTTTT

v_gene: TRBV6-1
j_gene: TRBJ2-7
d_gene: NA
abundance: NA
CDR3aa: CASSEIFKPRGNYEQYF
CDR3nt: TGTGCCAGCAGTGAAATATTTAAACCCAGGGGAAACTACGAGCAGTACTTC

v_gene: TRBV5-6
j_gene: TRBJ1-3
d_gene: TRBD1
abundance: few
CDR3aa: CASSWGQPSSGNTIYF
CDR3nt: TGTGCCAGCAGCTGGGGACAGCCCTCCTCTGGAAACACCATATATTTT

v_gene: TRBV7-9
j_gene: TRBJ1-3
d_gene: NA
abundance: NA
CDR3aa: CASSLVTGSSGNTIYF
CDR3nt: TGTGCCAGCAGCTTAGTTACAGGGAGCTCTGGAAACACCATATATTTT

v_gene: TRBV6-6
j_gene: TRBJ2-5
d_gene: NA
abundance: NA
CDR3aa: CASSWSQETQYF
CDR3nt: TGTGCCAGCAGTTGGAGCCAAGAGACCCAGTACTTC

v_gene: TRBV3-1/TRBV3-2
j_gene: TRBJ2-4
d_gene: TRBD2
abundance: NA
CDR3aa: CASSQLSSGGAGAKNIQYF
CDR3nt: TGTGCCAGCAGCCAACTTTCTAGCGGGGGGGCCGGAGCCAAAAACATTCAGTACTTC

v_gene: TRBV3-1/TRBV3-2
j_gene: TRBJ2-1
d_gene: TRBD2
abundance: NA
CDR3aa: CASSQPGLAGGKQFF
CDR3nt: TGTGCCAGCAGCCAACCGGGACTAGCGGGGGGGAAGCAGTTCTTC

v_gene: TRBV29-1
j_gene: TRBJ2-7
d_gene: TRBD1
abundance: NA
CDR3aa: CSARTGGAGEQYF
CDR3nt: TGCAGCGCCCGTACAGGGGGCGCGGGGGAGCAGTACTTC

v_gene: TRBV10-2
j_gene: TRBJ1-4
d_gene: NA
abundance: NA
CDR3aa: CASSERGWGEKLFF
CDR3nt: TGCGCCAGCAGTGAGAGGGGCTGGGGTGAAAAACTGTTTTTT

v_gene: TRBV11-2
j_gene: TRBJ2-3
d_gene: TRBD2
abundance: once
CDR3aa: CASSLGGGLAGVYF
CDR3nt: TGTGCCAGCAGCTTAGGGGGAGGTCTAGCGGGGGTGTATTTT

v_gene: TRBV5-4
j_gene: TRBJ2-3
d_gene: TRBD2
abundance: once
CDR3aa: CASSQASGGSTDTQYF
CDR3nt: TGTGCCAGCAGCCAGGCTAGCGGGGGAAGCACAGATACGCAGTATTTT

v_gene: TRBV19
j_gene: TRBJ1-2
d_gene: TRBD1
abundance: few
CDR3aa: CASSIGTGGFYGYTF
CDR3nt: TGTGCCAGTAGTATCGGGACAGGGGGATTCTATGGCTACACCTTC

v_gene: TRBV11-2
j_gene: TRBJ2-2
d_gene: TRBD2
abundance: once
CDR3aa: CASSPGGSGPGELFF
CDR3nt: TGTGCCAGCAGCCCGGGGGGGTCAGGACCCGGGGAGCTGTTTTTT

v_gene: TRBV6-5
j_gene: TRBJ1-6
d_gene: NA
abundance: NA
CDR3aa: CASRYGVLGDSPLHF
CDR3nt: TGTGCCAGCCGTTACGGAGTATTGGGTGATTCACCCCTCCACTTT

v_gene: TRBV7-9
j_gene: TRBJ2-3
d_gene: NA
abundance: NA
CDR3aa: CASSLAFLSTDTQYF
CDR3nt: TGTGCCAGCAGCTTAGCTTTTCTTAGCACAGATACGCAGTATTTT

v_gene: TRBV3-1/TRBV3-2
j_gene: TRBJ1-6
d_gene: NA
abundance: once
CDR3aa: CASSQDVVGVKPLHF
CDR3nt: TGTGCCAGCAGCCAAGACGTAGTGGGAGTTAAACCCCTCCACTTT

v_gene: TRBV7-2
j_gene: TRBJ1-3
d_gene: NA
abundance: NA
CDR3aa: CASFSGVGNTIYF
CDR3nt: TGTGCCAGCTTCTCAGGGGTCGGAAACACCATATATTTT

v_gene: TRBV18
j_gene: TRBJ1-1
d_gene: TRBD1
abundance: NA
CDR3aa: CASSPPGQGLNTEAFF
CDR3nt: TGTGCCAGCTCACCACCGGGACAGGGGCTAAACACTGAAGCTTTCTTT

v_gene: TRBV10-3
j_gene: TRBJ2-3
d_gene: TRBD2
abundance: NA
CDR3aa: CAINSGGGDTQYF
CDR3nt: TGTGCCATCAATAGCGGGGGAGGAGATACGCAGTATTTT

v_gene: TRBV7-9
j_gene: TRBJ1-5
d_gene: NA
abundance: NA
CDR3aa: CASSSGQYQPQHF
CDR3nt: TGTGCCAGCAGCTCAGGGCAGTATCAGCCCCAGCATTTT

v_gene: TRBV29-1
j_gene: TRBJ1-4
d_gene: NA
abundance: NA
CDR3aa: CSAGATNEKLFF
CDR3nt: TGCAGCGCCGGGGCAACTAATGAAAAACTGTTTTTT

v_gene: TRBV6-1
j_gene: TRBJ2-5
d_gene: TRBD2
abundance: NA
CDR3aa: CASSEAERGGKTQYF
CDR3nt: TGTGCCAGCAGTGAAGCGGAGCGGGGGGGGAAGACCCAGTACTTC

v_gene: TRBV27
j_gene: TRBJ2-2
d_gene: TRBD2
abundance: NA
CDR3aa: CASRRLAGATGELFF
CDR3nt: TGTGCCAGCAGGCGACTAGCGGGGGCCACCGGGGAGCTGTTTTTT

v_gene: TRBV13
j_gene: TRBJ2-5
d_gene: NA
abundance: NA
CDR3aa: CASSEARGRRTQYF
CDR3nt: TGTGCCAGCAGCGAAGCAAGGGGCAGGAGGACCCAGTACTTC

v_gene: TRBV6-2/TRBV6-3
j_gene: TRBJ1-1
d_gene: TRBD1
abundance: NA
CDR3aa: CASSFRWGQGLGSTEAFF
CDR3nt: TGTGCCAGCAGTTTCCGGTGGGGACAGGGGCTAGGTAGCACTGAAGCTTTCTTT

v_gene: TRBV4-1
j_gene: TRBJ2-5
d_gene: TRBD2
abundance: once
CDR3aa: CASSQLAGEVQETQYF
CDR3nt: TGCGCCAGCAGCCAGTTAGCGGGGGAGGTCCAAGAGACCCAGTACTTC

v_gene: TRBV14
j_gene: TRBJ1-2
d_gene: TRBD1
abundance: NA
CDR3aa: CASSKTPGGHGYTF
CDR3nt: TGTGCCAGCAGCAAAACTCCAGGGGGCCATGGCTACACCTTC

v_gene: TRBV5-6
j_gene: TRBJ1-6
d_gene: TRBD1
abundance: NA
CDR3aa: CASSSGQANSPLHF
CDR3nt: TGTGCCAGCAGCTCGGGACAGGCTAATTCACCCCTCCACTTT

v_gene: TRBV9
j_gene: TRBJ2-5
d_gene: NA
abundance: NA
CDR3aa: CASSVGPEGAETQYF
CDR3nt: TGTGCCAGCAGCGTAGGCCCGGAGGGGGCTGAGACCCAGTACTTC

v_gene: TRBV4-1
j_gene: TRBJ2-5
d_gene: TRBD1
abundance: NA
CDR3aa: CASSRQGQETQYF
CDR3nt: TGCGCCAGCAGCCGACAGGGACAAGAGACCCAGTACTTC

v_gene: TRBV30
j_gene: TRBJ2-3
d_gene: TRBD2
abundance: NA
CDR3aa: CAWSHLAGAGQYF
CDR3nt: TGTGCCTGGAGTCATCTAGCGGGGGCAGGACAGTATTTT

v_gene: TRBV10-2
j_gene: TRBJ1-2
d_gene: NA
abundance: NA
CDR3aa: CASSETATSGYTF
CDR3nt: TGCGCCAGCAGTGAAACAGCAACGAGCGGCTACACCTTC

v_gene: TRBV2
j_gene: TRBJ1-5
d_gene: TRBD1
abundance: few
CDR3aa: CATRQGLVQPQHF
CDR3nt: TGTGCCACCCGACAGGGGTTGGTTCAGCCCCAGCATTTT

v_gene: TRBV28
j_gene: TRBJ2-1
d_gene: TRBD2
abundance: NA
CDR3aa: CASSFGGGEVGEQFF
CDR3nt: TGTGCCAGCAGTTTTGGGGGAGGGGAAGTAGGTGAGCAGTTCTTC

v_gene: TRBV2
j_gene: TRBJ1-1
d_gene: NA
abundance: few
CDR3aa: CASSGETVNTEAFF
CDR3nt: TGTGCCAGCAGTGGAGAGACAGTGAACACTGAAGCTTTCTTT

v_gene: TRBV28
j_gene: TRBJ1-6
d_gene: NA
abundance: NA
CDR3aa: CASRAGLLSSYNSPLHF
CDR3nt: TGTGCCAGCAGGGCGGGACTTCTCAGCTCCTATAATTCACCCCTCCACTTT

v_gene: TRBV4-1
j_gene: TRBJ2-1
d_gene: NA
abundance: NA
CDR3aa: CASSQERVPNEQFF
CDR3nt: TGCGCCAGCAGCCAGGAGAGGGTCCCCAATGAGCAGTTCTTC

v_gene: TRBV18
j_gene: TRBJ1-1
d_gene: NA
abundance: NA
CDR3aa: CASSPAGEALAFF
CDR3nt: TGTGCCAGCTCACCAGCAGGCGAAGCTTTAGCTTTCTTT

v_gene: TRBV28
j_gene: TRBJ1-1
d_gene: TRBD1
abundance: NA
CDR3aa: CASSTTGELNTEAFF
CDR3nt: TGTGCCAGCAGCACCACAGGGGAGCTGAACACTGAAGCTTTCTTT

v_gene: TRBV6-2/TRBV6-3
j_gene: TRBJ1-1
d_gene: NA
abundance: NA
CDR3aa: CASSSAGDVTEAFF
CDR3nt: TGTGCCAGCAGTTCGGCAGGGGACGTAACTGAAGCTTTCTTT

v_gene: TRBV3-1/TRBV3-2
j_gene: TRBJ2-7
d_gene: TRBD1
abundance: NA
CDR3aa: CASSPRTGGFYEQYF
CDR3nt: TGTGCCAGCAGCCCAAGGACAGGGGGCTTCTACGAGCAGTACTTC